The present entry profiles one T cell receptor beta chain with its context. What it binds is unknown. The sample comes from a study of cytomegalovirus exposure and HLA in healthy donors. Germline loops: CDR1 MNHNS, CDR2 SASEGT. This CDR3 is built from 13 residues. Deletions cut 6 bases from V and 1 base from J, with 8 bases between. Donors were ostensibly healthy at sampling, although undocumented immune exposures were probable. 60 Vbeta and 13 Jbeta primers were used in PCR. Clones were read by immunoSEQ multiplex PCR, and TCRdb kept only the in-frame ones, dropping some. Here the sample spans about 140,000 clones, approximately 86% being singletons. Regarding the study as a whole: Among the sequence variants, a highly shared cluster was likely an artifact of sequencing. Indistinguishability led to the exclusion of some V segments, TRBV6-2 and TRBV6-3 included. Later genetic work tied a missense DCLRE1C variant to beta-chain V and J trimming.

The TCR comes from a woman in her forties in good health and CMV-seronegative. Sequencing was carried out using PBMCs. V is TRBV6-1 and J is TRBJ2-3; a weak D match, TRBD2 (6 bases). The CDR3 loop reads CASSERGTDTQYF. DNA of the CDR3: TGTGCCAGCAGCGAGCGGGGCACAGATACGCAGTATTTT.